This is a list of T cell receptor beta chains from one sample in a study of control samples from healthy donors and cancer patients. TCRdb's table, derived via immunoSEQ multiplex PCR, lists solely in-frame clones and lacks some. Among tens of thousands of clones listed, about nine tenths were seen once. The sequenced sample was blood. The receptors stem from a man in his thirties or forties in good health. Both conserved end residues are trimmed from each CDR3. Each record gives: V gene, CDR3 protein.

>TRBV2
ASSFKRDTQY
>TRBV28
ASTPRTGSNSPLH
>TRBV5-4
ASSLEDRAGYEQY
>TRBV7-2
ASSLGGRGNTGELF
>TRBV4-1
ASSQDGSSRSYEQY
>TRBV14
ASSQYDRGTEAF
>TRBV19
ASSRSGSYEQY
>TRBV6-5
ASSYLGTRTDGYT
>TRBV5-1
ASSTGTGHAETQY
>TRBV6-5
ASSTTENTEAF
>TRBV6-1
ASSGPRLVITLAKNIQY
>TRBV25-1
ASSVPGIGNTIY
>TRBV7-6
ASSLEQELDNSPPH
>TRBV6-5
ASSTATEAF
>TRBV29-1
SATGGGESYNEQF
>TRBV13
ASSSLGRGAYEQY
>TRBV6-4
ASRAGTSFSSYEQY
>TRBV27
ASSFWAAGELF
>TRBV2
ASSEAWGRTTHEQY
>TRBV4-1
ASSQDRNRATDTQY
>TRBV10-1
ASSPDRVQPQH